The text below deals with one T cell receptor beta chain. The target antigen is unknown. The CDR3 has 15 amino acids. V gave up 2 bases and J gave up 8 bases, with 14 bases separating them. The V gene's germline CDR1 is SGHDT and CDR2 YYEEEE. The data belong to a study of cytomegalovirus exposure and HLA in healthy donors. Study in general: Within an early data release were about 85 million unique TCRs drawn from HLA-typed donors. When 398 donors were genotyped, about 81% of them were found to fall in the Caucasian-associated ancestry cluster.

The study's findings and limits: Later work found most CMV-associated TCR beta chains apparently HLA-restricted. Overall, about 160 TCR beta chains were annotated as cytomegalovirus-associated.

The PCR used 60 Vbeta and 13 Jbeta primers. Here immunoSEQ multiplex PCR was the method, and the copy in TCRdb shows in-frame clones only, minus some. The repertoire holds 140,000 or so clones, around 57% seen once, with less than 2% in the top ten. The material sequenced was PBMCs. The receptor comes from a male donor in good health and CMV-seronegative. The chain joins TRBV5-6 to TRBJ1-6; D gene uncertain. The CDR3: CASSFVREADSPLHF. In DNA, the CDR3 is TGTGCCAGCAGCTTCGTGAGGGAGGCAGATTCACCCCTCCACTTT.